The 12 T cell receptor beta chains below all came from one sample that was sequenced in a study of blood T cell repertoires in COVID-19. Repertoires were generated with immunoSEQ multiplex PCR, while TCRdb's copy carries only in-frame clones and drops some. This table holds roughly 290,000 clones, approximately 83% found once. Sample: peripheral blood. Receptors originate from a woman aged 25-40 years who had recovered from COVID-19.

The CDR3 region has the DNA TGTGCTAGTGGTTTCTCGACAGGGCACAATGAGCAGTTCTTC. As protein: CASGFSTGHNEQFF. This chain uses TRBV12-5 with TRBJ2-1; 7 bases agree with TRBD1. Germline CDR1 is LGHNT and CDR2 is FRNRAP. The CDR3 sequence is 14 residues long. The V segment lost 3 bases and the J segment 5 bases; nucleotides outside the gene matches: 4.

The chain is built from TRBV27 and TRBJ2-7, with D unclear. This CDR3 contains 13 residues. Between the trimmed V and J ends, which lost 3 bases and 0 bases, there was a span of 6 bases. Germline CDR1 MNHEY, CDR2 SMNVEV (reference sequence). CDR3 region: CASSLRNSYEQYF. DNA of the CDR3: TGTGCCAGCAGTTTGCGAAACTCCTACGAGCAGTACTTC.

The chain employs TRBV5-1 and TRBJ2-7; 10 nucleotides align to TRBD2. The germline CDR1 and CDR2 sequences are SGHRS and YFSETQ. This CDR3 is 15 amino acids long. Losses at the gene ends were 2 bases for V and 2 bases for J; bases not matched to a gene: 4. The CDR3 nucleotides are TGCGCCAGCAGCTTTACTAGCGGGGACACCTACGAGCAGTACTTC. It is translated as CASSFTSGDTYEQYF.

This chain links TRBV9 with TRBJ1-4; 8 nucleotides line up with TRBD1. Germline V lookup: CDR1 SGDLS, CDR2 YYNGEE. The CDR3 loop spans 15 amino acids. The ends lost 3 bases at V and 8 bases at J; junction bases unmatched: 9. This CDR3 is CASSGLTGAEEKLFF. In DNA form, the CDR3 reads TGTGCCAGCAGCGGACTGACAGGGGCGGAAGAAAAACTGTTTTTT. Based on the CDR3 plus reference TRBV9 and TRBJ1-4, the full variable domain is DSGVTQTPKHLITATGQRVTLRCSPRSGDLSVYWYQQSLDQGLQFLIQYYNGEERAKGNILERFSAQQFPDLHSELNLSSLELGDSALYFCASSGLTGAEEKLFFGSGTQLSVL.

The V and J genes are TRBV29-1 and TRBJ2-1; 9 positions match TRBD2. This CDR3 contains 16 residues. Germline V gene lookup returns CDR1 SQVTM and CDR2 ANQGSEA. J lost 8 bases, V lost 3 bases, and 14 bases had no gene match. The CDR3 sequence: CSVEAVRRGGIYEQFF. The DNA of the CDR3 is TGCAGCGTTGAGGCGGTACGGCGGGGGGGCATCTATGAGCAGTTCTTC.

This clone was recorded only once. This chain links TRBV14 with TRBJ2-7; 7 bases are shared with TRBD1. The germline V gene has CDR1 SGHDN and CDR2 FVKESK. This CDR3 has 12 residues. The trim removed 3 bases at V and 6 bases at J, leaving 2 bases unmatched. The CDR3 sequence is CASSQTGPEQYF. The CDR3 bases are TGTGCCAGCAGCCAGACAGGGCCCGAGCAGTACTTC.

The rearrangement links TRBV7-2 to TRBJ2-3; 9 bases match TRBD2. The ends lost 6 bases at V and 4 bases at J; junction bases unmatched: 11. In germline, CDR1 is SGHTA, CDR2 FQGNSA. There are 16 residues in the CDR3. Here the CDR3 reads CASSQNRAGGADTQYF. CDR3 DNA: TGTGCCAGCAGTCAAAATCGGGCGGGAGGGGCAGATACGCAGTATTTT.

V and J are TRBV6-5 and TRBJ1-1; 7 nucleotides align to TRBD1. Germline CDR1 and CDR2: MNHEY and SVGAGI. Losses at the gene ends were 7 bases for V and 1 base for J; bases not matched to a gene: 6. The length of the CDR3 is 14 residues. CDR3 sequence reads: CASKTGDRNTEAFF. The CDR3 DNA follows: TGTGCCAGCAAAACAGGGGATAGGAACACTGAAGCTTTCTTT.

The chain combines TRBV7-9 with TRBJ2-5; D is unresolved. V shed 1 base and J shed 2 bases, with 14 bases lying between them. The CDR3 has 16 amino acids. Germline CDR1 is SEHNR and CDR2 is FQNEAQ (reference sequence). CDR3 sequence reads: CASSLDIATTQETQYF. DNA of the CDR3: TGTGCCAGCAGCTTAGACATAGCCACTACTCAAGAGACCCAGTACTTC.

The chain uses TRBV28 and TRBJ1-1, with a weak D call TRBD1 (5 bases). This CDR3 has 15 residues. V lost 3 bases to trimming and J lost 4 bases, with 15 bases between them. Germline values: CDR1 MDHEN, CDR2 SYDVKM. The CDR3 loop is CASSLPRAGGTEAFF. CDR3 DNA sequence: TGTGCCAGCAGTTTGCCCAGGGCCGGGGGCACTGAAGCTTTCTTT.

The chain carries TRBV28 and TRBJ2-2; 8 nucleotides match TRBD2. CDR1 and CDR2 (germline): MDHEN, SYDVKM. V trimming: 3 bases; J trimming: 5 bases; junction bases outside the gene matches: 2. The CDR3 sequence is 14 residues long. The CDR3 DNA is TGTGCCAGCAGTTTGTCGGGGGGGACCGGGGAGCTGTTTTTT. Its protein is CASSLSGGTGELFF.

This CDR3 is CASSLRDRGYEQYF. DNA for the CDR3: TGTGCCAGCAGTTTACGGGACAGGGGTTACGAGCAGTACTTC. The chain links TRBV27 to TRBJ2-7, with TRBD1 matching 10 bases. The V and J ends lost 2 bases and 4 bases, in that order; junction bases with no gene match: 2. The germline V gene has CDR1 MNHEY and CDR2 SMNVEV (reference sequence). CDR3 length: 14 residues.